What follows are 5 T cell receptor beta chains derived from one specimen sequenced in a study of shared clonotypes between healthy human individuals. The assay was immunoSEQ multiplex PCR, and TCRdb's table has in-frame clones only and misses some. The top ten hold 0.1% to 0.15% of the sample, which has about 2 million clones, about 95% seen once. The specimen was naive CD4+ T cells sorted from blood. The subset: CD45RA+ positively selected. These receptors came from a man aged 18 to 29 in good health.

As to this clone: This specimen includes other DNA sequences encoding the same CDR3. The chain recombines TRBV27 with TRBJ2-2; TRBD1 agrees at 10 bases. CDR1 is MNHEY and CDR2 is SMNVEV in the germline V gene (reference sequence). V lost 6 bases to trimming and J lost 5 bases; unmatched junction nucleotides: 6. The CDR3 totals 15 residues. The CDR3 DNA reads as TGTGCCAGCAGCCGGGACAGGGGAGGTACCGGGGAGCTGTTTTTT. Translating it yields CASSRDRGGTGELFF.

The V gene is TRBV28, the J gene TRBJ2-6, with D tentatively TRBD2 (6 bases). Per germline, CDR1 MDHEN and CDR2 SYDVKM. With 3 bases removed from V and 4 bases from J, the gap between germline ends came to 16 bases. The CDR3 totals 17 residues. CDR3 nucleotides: TGTGCCAGCAGTTTGTTACGGGGGTCGGGCGGGGCCAACGTCCTGACTTTC. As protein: CASSLLRGSGGANVLTF.

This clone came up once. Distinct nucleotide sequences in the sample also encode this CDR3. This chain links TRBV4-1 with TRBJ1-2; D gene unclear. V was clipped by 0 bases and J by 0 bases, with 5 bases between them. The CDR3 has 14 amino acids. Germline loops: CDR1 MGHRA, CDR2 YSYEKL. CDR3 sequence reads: CASSQETPNYGYTF. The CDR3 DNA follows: TGCGCCAGCAGCCAAGAAACCCCTAACTATGGCTACACCTTC.

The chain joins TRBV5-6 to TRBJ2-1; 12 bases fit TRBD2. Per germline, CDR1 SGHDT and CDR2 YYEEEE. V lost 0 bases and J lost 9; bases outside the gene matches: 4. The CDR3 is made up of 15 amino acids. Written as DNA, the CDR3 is TGTGCCAGCAGCTTGGTTCTAGCGGGAGGGGGTGAGCAGTTCTTC. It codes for CASSLVLAGGGEQFF.

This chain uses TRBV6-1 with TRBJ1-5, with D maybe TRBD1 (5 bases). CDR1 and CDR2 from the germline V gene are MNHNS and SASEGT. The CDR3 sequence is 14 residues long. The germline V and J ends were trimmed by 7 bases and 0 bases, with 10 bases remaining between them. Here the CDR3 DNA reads TGTGCCAGCAACACCAGGGTTAGCAATCAGCCCCAGCATTTT. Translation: CASNTRVSNQPQHF.